This T cell receptor beta chain is drawn from a study of CD8 T cells in Susac syndrome. The RNA, about 0.45 to 1 ug, was put through reverse transcription using random hexamers. TCRdb ran MiXCR on the immunoSEQ multiplex PCR reads and lists one entry per CDR3 protein. The sample shows 200,000 or so distinct CDR3 sequences, almost 96% of them seen only once. V lost 5 bases, J lost 7 bases, and 17 bases lay in between. Germline CDR1 LGHDT, CDR2 YNNKEL (reference sequence). The CDR3 consists of 14 residues. This clonotype came up once. The J gene is TRBJ2-5, the V gene TRBV3-1, with unresolved D. Material for sequencing was CD4+ T cells from PBMCs. This TCR came from a human donor with multiple sclerosis. CDR3 in amino acids: CASSSPTTMGTQYF. DNA of the CDR3: TGTGCCAGCAGCTCCCCGACCACGATGGGGACCCAGTACTTC.